Listed here are 28 T cell receptor beta chains from one sample, sequenced in a study of metastatic and nonmetastatic thyroid tumors. There were no patients who had received any treatment before thyroid surgery. TCRdb reassembled clones from the PCR reads with MiXCR. The sample includes over 25,000 clones, 15% to 20% of them seen just once. The sequencing sample was made of blood. The receptors derive from a female donor with papillary thyroid cancer or a benign thyroid nodule (not recorded which). Some clones in this sample may be carry-over from other donors' samples.

This clone has a count of ten or more. The chain joins TRBV12-3 or TRBV12-4 to TRBJ1-5; D is possibly TRBD1 (5 bases). There are 15 residues in the CDR3. V was clipped by 2 bases and J by 1 base, with 9 bases between them. The DNA for the CDR3 is TGTGCCAGCAGTTTAACTTGGGGGAGCAATCAGCCCCAGCATTTT. It is translated as CASSLTWGSNQPQHF.

This clone was seen many times. The chain employs TRBV6-2 or TRBV6-3 and TRBJ2-7; 9 bases are shared with TRBD1. CDR1 and CDR2 from the germline V gene are MNHEY and SVGEGT. With 2 bases clipped from V and 6 bases from J, the junction kept 5 bases outside the gene matches. The CDR3 contains 14 residues. This chain's CDR3 is CASSYRGQGSEQYF. DNA of the CDR3: TGTGCCAGCAGTTACAGGGGACAGGGTAGCGAGCAGTACTTC.

This clone was detected ten times or more. The rearrangement links TRBV28 to TRBJ1-5; D ambiguous. V was pared by 7 bases and J by 3 bases, with 7 bases between. CDR3 length: 12 residues. CDR1 and CDR2 from the germline V gene are MDHEN and SYDVKM. DNA of the CDR3: TGTGCCAGCAATCGGAACAATCAGCCCCAGCATTTT. Its translation: CASNRNNQPQHF.

This clone has a count of ten or more. The rearrangement uses TRBV5-1 and TRBJ2-7; D is unresolved. The CDR3 is 15 amino acids. The germline gives CDR1 SGHRS, CDR2 YFSETQ. With 1 base removed from V and 2 bases from J, the gap between germline ends came to 13 bases. CDR3 protein: CASSLWVNKTYEQYF. The CDR3 DNA follows: TGCGCCAGCAGCTTGTGGGTAAATAAGACCTACGAGCAGTACTTC.

This clone was detected ten times or more. The V call is TRBV7-3, the J call TRBJ1-1, with D unclear. V dropped 1 base and J dropped 1 base, with 4 bases sitting between them. This CDR3 contains 13 residues. Looked up from germline, CDR1 is SGHTA and CDR2 is FQGTGA. CDR3 in DNA: TGTGCCAGCAGCTTAATTGAGAACACTGAAGCTTTCTTT. As protein: CASSLIENTEAFF.

The sample holds a few counts of this clone. The J gene is TRBJ2-2, the V gene TRBV15; TRBD1 aligns across 7 bases. The CDR3 spans 15 residues. Germline CDR1 is LNHNV and CDR2 is YYDKDF (reference sequence). J was trimmed by 5 bases and V by 3 bases; bases with no gene match: 6. CDR3 sequence (DNA): TGTGCCACCAGCAGGGGGGACAGCGAAACCGGGGAGCTGTTTTTT. This translates into CATSRGDSETGELFF.

This clone was recorded once. The rearrangement uses TRBV15 and TRBJ2-3; TRBD2 agrees at 9 bases. V trimming: 0 bases; J trimming: 4 bases; junction bases outside the gene matches: 11. Per the germline V gene, CDR1 is LNHNV and CDR2 is YYDKDF (reference sequence). The CDR3 loop spans 18 amino acids. The CDR3 region is CATSRDTLAGGPPDTQYF. CDR3 bases: TGTGCCACCAGCAGAGATACATTGGCGGGGGGGCCCCCAGATACGCAGTATTTT.

Only a few counts were recorded for this clone. The junction and the germline gene differ at one end; a read error may be behind it. J is TRBJ2-7 and V is TRBV15; TRBD1 aligns across 7 bases. Germline loops: CDR1 LNHNV, CDR2 YYDKDF (reference sequence). The CDR3 covers 18 residues. CDR3 region: CAISRGSFRDSPLDEQYF. The CDR3 DNA reads TGTGCCATCAGCAGAGGATCTTTTAGGGACAGCCCTCTGGACGAGCAGTACTTC.

Many counts were recorded for this clone. A much larger clone lies one base from this, so it may be a read error. The same CDR3 is also encoded by other DNA sequences in this sample. The chain recombines TRBV6-1 with TRBJ2-1, with 7 bases fitting TRBD1. The CDR3 is 13 residues long. The germline CDR1 and CDR2 sequences are MNHNS and SASEGT. The V and J ends lost 6 bases and 3 bases, in that order; junction bases with no gene match: 2. The CDR3 nucleotides are TGTGCCAGCAGCGACAGGGACTACAATGAGCAGTTCTTC. Translated, it gives CASSDRDYNEQFF.

There are many counts of this clone. CDR3 region: CASSPQQGGQPQHF. The CDR3 nucleotides read TGTGCCAGCAGTCCCCAACAGGGGGGGCAGCCCCAGCATTTT. This chain connects TRBV28 to TRBJ1-5; 8 nucleotides line up with TRBD1. CDR1 and CDR2 (germline): MDHEN, SYDVKM. Unmatched junction bases numbered 7, after V lost 5 bases and J lost 7 bases. The length of the CDR3 is 14 residues.

This clone was seen a few times. The V and J genes are TRBV27 and TRBJ2-1, with TRBD2 matching 14 bases. The ends lost 5 bases at V and 16 bases at J; junction bases unmatched: 22. Germline V gene data show CDR1 as MNHEY and CDR2 as SMNVEV (reference sequence). The CDR3 spans 18 residues. The CDR3 nucleotides are TGTGCCAGCAGTCGCGAACCTTCCGTGACTAGCGGGGGGGTTTTTGATTTCTTC. Translation: CASSREPSVTSGGVFDFF.

This clone was counted ten times or more. The V and J genes are TRBV20-1 and TRBJ2-1, with D uncertain. This CDR3 has 13 amino acids. V lost 3 bases and J lost 4, with 10 bases in between. CDR1 is DFQATT, CDR2 SNEGSKA, per germline (reference sequence). CDR3 in DNA: TGCAGTGCTAGGGGTCTACTATACAATGAGCAGTTCTTC. Amino acid sequence: CSARGLLYNEQFF.

Sample share makes this clone medium-sized. J is TRBJ2-7 and V is TRBV27; D not certain. The V gene's germline CDR1 is MNHEY and CDR2 SMNVEV (reference sequence). The ends were cut back, 3 bases at V and 6 bases at J, with 9 bases in the middle. The CDR3 sequence is 12 residues long. The CDR3 sequence is CASSFPRGEQYF. The CDR3 bases are TGTGCCAGCAGTTTTCCGAGAGGCGAGCAGTACTTC.

This clone has ten or more counts. The rearrangement uses TRBV28 and TRBJ2-7, with D perhaps assigned TRBD1 or TRBD2 (6 bases each). The germline V gene encodes CDR1 MDHEN and CDR2 SYDVKM. Trimming took 4 bases from V and 9 from J, leaving 19 bases between them. This CDR3 has 14 amino acids. The DNA of the CDR3 is TGTGCCAGCAGTTCCCCCACCGGGGGCGCATGGCAGTACTTC. As protein: CASSSPTGGAWQYF.

This clone was observed many times. This rearrangement joins TRBV10-1 to TRBJ2-3; D unclear. The V end was cut by 2 bases, the J end by 2 bases, with 5 bases between. This CDR3 contains 13 residues. Germline CDR1 WNHNN, CDR2 SYGVQD (reference sequence). CDR3 nucleotide sequence: TGCGCCAGCAGTGAGGGGGACACAGATACGCAGTATTTT. This translates into CASSEGDTDTQYF.

This clone was seen ten or more times. The chain recombines TRBV10-3 with TRBJ1-2; unclear D gene. The CDR3 sequence is 13 residues long. The germline V gene encodes CDR1 ENHRY and CDR2 SYGVKD. V was trimmed by 0 bases and J by 7 bases, leaving 9 bases between them. CDR3 sequence reads: CAISESMDPGYTF. CDR3 coding DNA: TGTGCCATCAGTGAGTCGATGGATCCTGGCTACACCTTC.

There are a few counts of this clone. This chain links TRBV6-2 or TRBV6-3 with TRBJ2-1; 11 bases align to TRBD2. The CDR3 loop spans 17 amino acids. Germline CDR1 reads MNHEY; CDR2 reads SVGEGT. Trimming cost V 6 bases and J 1 base; bases outside gene matches: 8. CDR3 amino acids: CASSPLAGDLSYNEQFF. In DNA form, the CDR3 reads TGTGCCAGCAGCCCACTAGCGGGAGACCTGTCCTACAATGAGCAGTTCTTC.

This clone was found many times. The chain links TRBV5-6 to TRBJ2-7, with D maybe TRBD1 (6 bases). The CDR3 consists of 12 residues. CDR1 and CDR2 (germline): SGHDT, YYEEEE. V lost 5 bases to trimming and J lost 5 bases, with 11 bases between them. The CDR3 reads CASSPDRHEQYF. CDR3 bases: TGTGCCAGCAGTCCCGACAGGCACGAGCAGTACTTC.

This clone occurred many times. The chain employs TRBV18 and TRBJ1-5; D call uncertain. V gave up 2 bases and J gave up 3 bases, with 11 bases separating them. The CDR3 loop spans 15 amino acids. From germline, CDR1 is KGHSH and CDR2 LQKENI. CDR3 sequence: CASSPNPANNQPQHF. CDR3 DNA: TGTGCCAGCTCACCAAATCCAGCAAACAATCAGCCCCAGCATTTT. The variable domain in full, completed from reference TRBV18 and TRBJ1-5, reads NAGVMQNPRHLVRRRGQEARLRCSPMKGHSHVYWYRQLPEEGLKFMVYLQKENIIDESGMPKERFSAEFPKEGPSILRIQQVVRGDSAAYFCASSPNPANNQPQHFGDGTRLSIL.

This clone was detected ten times or more. V is TRBV11-1 and J is TRBJ2-1, with D possibly being TRBD1 (6 bases). Germline assignment: CDR1 SGHAT and CDR2 FQDESV (reference sequence). With 5 bases removed from V and 2 bases from J, the gap between germline ends came to 13 bases. This CDR3 comprises 15 residues. CDR3 nucleotide sequence: TGTGCCAGCAGCCTATCAGGGGTGCCCTACAATGAGCAGTTCTTC. It codes for CASSLSGVPYNEQFF. The entire variable domain, with the rest obtained from reference TRBV11-1 and TRBJ2-1, is as follows: EAEVAQSPRYKITEKSQAVAFWCDPISGHATLYWYRQILGQGPELLVQFQDESVVDDSQLPKDRFSAERLKGVDSTLKIQPAELGDSAMYLCASSLSGVPYNEQFFGPGTRLTVL.

This clone was counted at least ten times. The V and J genes are TRBV7-9 and TRBJ1-1, with D uncertain. Germline V lookup: CDR1 SEHNR, CDR2 FQNEAQ (reference sequence). The CDR3 contains 12 residues. V was pared by 1 base and J by 5 bases, with 5 bases between. As DNA, the CDR3 is TGTGCCAGCAGCTTAGGGCTGACTGAAGCTTTCTTT. Protein product: CASSLGLTEAFF.

For this clone: A much larger clone lies a single base off, so this may be a read error. Other DNA sequences in the sample encode the same CDR3. The chain joins TRBV30 to TRBJ1-1; D is ambiguous. This CDR3 has 17 amino acids. Germline V gene sequence: CDR1 GTSNPN, CDR2 SVGIG (reference sequence). V lost 0 bases and J lost 4, with 21 bases in between. CDR3 residues: CAWSVKGLGDQRTEAFF. The DNA of the CDR3 is TGTGCCTGGAGTGTAAAGGGATTGGGTGATCAGCGCACTGAAGCTTTCTTT.

A remark on this clone: Sequence at one end of the junction differs from germline and may be a read error. The chain couples TRBV6-2 or TRBV6-3 to TRBJ2-7; D is unclear. The CDR3 sequence is 15 residues long. Germline CDR1 is MNHEY and CDR2 is SVGEGT. The CDR3 DNA reads as TGTGCCAGCAGTTACTCGCCCGATACAACCTACGAGCACTACTTC. It yields the protein CASSYSPDTTYEHYF.

This clone has a count of ten or more. The chain uses TRBV5-1 and TRBJ2-3; 7 bases map to TRBD1. V was pared by 4 bases and J by 7 bases, with 12 bases of the junction left unmatched. CDR1 is SGHRS, CDR2 YFSETQ, per germline. The CDR3 extends over 15 amino acids. For the CDR3, the DNA is TGCGCCAGCAGCCCGAGTATACAACAGGGGTATACGCAGTATTTT. As protein: CASSPSIQQGYTQYF.

This clone was detected ten times or more. The gene calls are TRBV28 and TRBJ1-1; D call uncertain. The CDR3 loop spans 13 amino acids. Between the trimmed V and J ends, which lost 5 bases and 0 bases, there was a span of 7 bases. Germline assignment: CDR1 MDHEN and CDR2 SYDVKM. CDR3 bases: TGTGCCAGCAGTGGGTCGGTGAACACTGAAGCTTTCTTT. Protein product: CASSGSVNTEAFF.

This clone was detected many times. This may be a read error, as it is one base from a much larger clone. CDR3 DNA: TGTGCCAGCAGTGTCACGGCCGAGGGCGATCAGCCCCAGCATTTT. Translated, it gives CASSVTAEGDQPQHF. This rearrangement joins TRBV6-4 to TRBJ1-5; D not resolved. V was shortened by 4 bases and J by 5 bases, with 15 bases between the two germline ends. The CDR3 is made up of 15 amino acids. CDR1 MRHNA and CDR2 SNTAGT come from the germline V gene.

This clone was found many times. The gene calls are TRBV27 and TRBJ2-3, with no clear D. The CDR3 has 15 residues. Germline CDR1 reads MNHEY; CDR2 reads SMNVEV (reference sequence). V was shortened by 4 bases and J by 1 base, with 12 bases between the two germline ends. The CDR3 reads CASSSPSLGTDTQYF. The CDR3 coding sequence is TGTGCCAGCAGTTCCCCCTCCCTGGGCACAGATACGCAGTATTTT.

This clone appeared many times. The genes are TRBV28 and TRBJ1-2; tentatively, D is TRBD1 (6 bases). Trimming cost V 7 bases and J 1 base, with 16 bases left between them. Germline CDR1 and CDR2: MDHEN and SYDVKM. The CDR3 covers 15 residues. DNA for the CDR3: TGTGCCAGCAATAGGGGGGAAGGGGGTAACTATGGCTACACCTTC. Translation gives CASNRGEGGNYGYTF.